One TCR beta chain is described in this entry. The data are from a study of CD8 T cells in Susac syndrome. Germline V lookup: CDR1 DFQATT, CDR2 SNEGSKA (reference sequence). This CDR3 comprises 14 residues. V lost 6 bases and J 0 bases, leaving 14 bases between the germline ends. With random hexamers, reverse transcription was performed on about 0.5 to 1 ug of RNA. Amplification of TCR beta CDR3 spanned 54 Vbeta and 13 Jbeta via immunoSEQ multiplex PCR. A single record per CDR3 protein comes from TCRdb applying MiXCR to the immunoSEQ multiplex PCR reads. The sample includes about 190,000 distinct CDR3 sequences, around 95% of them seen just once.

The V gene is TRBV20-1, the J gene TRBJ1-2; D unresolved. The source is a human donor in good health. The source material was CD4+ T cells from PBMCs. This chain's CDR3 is CSATTEGPNYGYTF. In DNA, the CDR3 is TGCAGTGCCACGACCGAAGGCCCTAACTATGGCTACACCTTC.